A single sample is the source of the 20 T cell receptor beta chains below, sequenced in a study of beta chain features in type 1 diabetes. The study, taken as a whole, reports: Type 1 diabetes patients showed a moderate but significant shortening of TCRB CDR3s in all four CD4+ subsets.

The antigens for these receptors are not known. Expressed TCRB transcripts were sequenced because the entire RNA isolate underwent reverse transcription. Sequencing used immunoSEQ multiplex PCR; TCRdb keeps in-frame clones, though not all of them. The sample carries 500,000 to 850,000 clones, around 15% recorded once. The sample consisted of naive CD4+ T cells from blood. Receptors were obtained from a young man with type 1 diabetes.

This clone was counted only a few times. The V call is TRBV30, the J call TRBJ1-1, with D hard to call. CDR1 and CDR2 (germline): GTSNPN, SVGIG (reference sequence). V lost 4 bases and J lost 4, with 13 bases in between. The CDR3 totals 13 residues. CDR3 protein: CAWTIRGGTEAFF. Here the CDR3 DNA reads TGTGCCTGGACCATCCGAGGTGGCACTGAAGCTTTCTTT.

This clone has more than one count but fewer than ten. The rearrangement uses TRBV9 and TRBJ1-2; D not certain. The CDR3 spans 11 residues. Germline-derived CDR1 and CDR2 are SGDLS and YYNGEE. The V end was cut by 2 bases, the J end by 3 bases, with 2 bases between. The CDR3 nucleotides read TGTGCCAGCAGCGTCGACTATGGCTACACCTTC. This gives the protein CASSVDYGYTF.

The chain is built from TRBV5-4 and TRBJ2-7; 7 positions match TRBD1. The J segment lost 2 bases and the V segment lost 4 bases, leaving 9 bases of the junction unmatched. The CDR3 is made up of 15 amino acids. Looked up from germline, CDR1 is SGHNT and CDR2 is YYREEE (reference sequence). The CDR3 DNA reads TGTGCCAGCAGCAATACAGGGGCCGGTACCTACGAGCAGTACTTC. The encoded protein is CASSNTGAGTYEQYF.

This clone was observed a handful of times. The V and J genes are TRBV7-9 and TRBJ1-2; possible D gene TRBD1, 5 bases. V gave up 5 bases and J gave up 2 bases, with 15 bases separating them. Germline CDR1 and CDR2: SEHNR and FQNEAQ (reference sequence). This CDR3 contains 15 residues. CDR3 loop: CASSNRDPENYGYTF. The CDR3 bases are TGTGCCAGCAGCAATAGGGACCCTGAAAACTATGGCTACACCTTC.

As DNA, the CDR3 is TGTGCCAGCAGCCCCCAGAGGCAGGGGTTGGCTGAAAAACTGTTTTTT. This translates into CASSPQRQGLAEKLFF. This chain links TRBV7-9 with TRBJ1-4; possibly TRBD1 for D (6 bases). Germline V gene data show CDR1 as SEHNR and CDR2 as FQNEAQ (reference sequence). This CDR3 region has 16 residues. Between the trimmed V and J ends, which lost 5 bases and 7 bases, there was a span of 20 bases.

This clone was seen a handful of times. The sample contains more than one DNA sequence encoding this CDR3. The V gene is TRBV5-1, the J gene TRBJ2-1, with 13 bases matching TRBD2. Germline-derived CDR1 and CDR2 are SGHRS and YFSETQ. V dropped 0 bases and J dropped 8; count of bases not matched to a gene: 2. The CDR3 spans 15 residues. The CDR3 nucleotides are TGCGCCAGCAGCTTGGTTGGACTAGCGGGAGATGAGCAGTTCTTC. It specifies CASSLVGLAGDEQFF.

The chain recombines TRBV30 with TRBJ2-1; D gene unclear. The CDR3 consists of 11 residues. CDR1 and CDR2 from the germline V gene are GTSNPN and SVGIG (reference sequence). Trimming left V 1 base short and J 10 bases short, with 8 bases between. The CDR3 here is CAWSEGREQFF. The CDR3 region has the DNA TGTGCCTGGAGTGAAGGAAGGGAGCAGTTCTTC.

The table lists this clone with a few counts. The V call is TRBV19, the J call TRBJ2-1, with a weak D call TRBD2 (6 bases). CDR3 length equals 17 residues. Germline loops: CDR1 LNHDA, CDR2 SQIVND (reference sequence). Trimming removed 5 bases at V and 5 bases at J, with 22 bases between. This CDR3 reads CASSPRRGSGYNNEQFF. The CDR3 DNA reads as TGTGCCAGTAGTCCACGGCGTGGTAGCGGATATAACAATGAGCAGTTCTTC.

V gene TRBV7-9 combines with J gene TRBJ1-2; 7 nucleotides line up with TRBD1. Per the germline V gene, CDR1 is SEHNR and CDR2 is FQNEAQ (reference sequence). V dropped 5 bases and J dropped 7; count of bases not matched to a gene: 16. This CDR3 contains 16 residues. The CDR3 region is CASSLRPGQPRGGYTF. DNA for the CDR3: TGTGCCAGCAGCCTAAGGCCGGGACAGCCCAGAGGTGGCTACACCTTC. The variable domain in full, with the rest retrieved from reference TRBV7-9 and TRBJ1-2, is DTGVSQNPRHKITKRGQNVTFRCDPISEHNRLYWYRQTLGQGPEFLTYFQNEAQLEKSRLLSDRFSAERPKGSFSTLEIQRTEQGDSAMYLCASSLRPGQPRGGYTFGSGTRLTVV.

The chain uses TRBV2 and TRBJ1-2; 7 nucleotides align to TRBD1. The CDR3 totals 15 residues. Per the germline V gene, CDR1 is SNHLY and CDR2 is FYNNEI. Losses at the gene ends were 0 bases for V and 3 bases for J; bases not matched to a gene: 4. The CDR3, as DNA: TGTGCCAGCAGTGAAGCCGGGGACAGCTACTATGGCTACACCTTC. Translating gives CASSEAGDSYYGYTF.

This clone occurred a few times. The chain carries TRBV18 and TRBJ2-5; D perhaps matches TRBD1 (5 bases). Germline V gene sequence: CDR1 KGHSH, CDR2 LQKENI. The CDR3 consists of 15 residues. Trimming pared 2 bases from V and 5 bases from J, leaving 15 bases between. The CDR3 DNA sequence: TGTGCCAGCTCACCATCCAAGGGGCCCGGGGAGACCCAGTACTTC. It specifies CASSPSKGPGETQYF. Combining the CDR3 with reference TRBV18 and TRBJ2-5 gives the whole variable domain NAGVMQNPRHLVRRRGQEARLRCSPMKGHSHVYWYRQLPEEGLKFMVYLQKENIIDESGMPKERFSAEFPKEGPSILRIQQVVRGDSAAYFCASSPSKGPGETQYFGPGTRLLVL.

The chain recombines TRBV28 with TRBJ1-1; no clear D gene. CDR3 size: 14 residues. CDR1 is MDHEN and CDR2 is SYDVKM in the germline V gene. Trimming took 10 bases from V and 5 from J, leaving 20 bases between them. CDR3 DNA sequence: TGTGCCACCGTTCGGTTTGGGTTAGGGACTGAAGCTTTCTTT. Protein product: CATVRFGLGTEAFF. Filled out from reference TRBV28 and TRBJ1-1, the complete variable domain reads DVKVTQSSRYLVKRTGEKVFLECVQDMDHENMFWYRQDPGLGLRLIYFSYDVKMKEKGDIPEGYSVSREKKERFSLILESASTNQTSMYLCATVRFGLGTEAFFGQGTRLTVV.

This clone was observed a handful of times. This chain connects TRBV5-6 to TRBJ1-6; D is perhaps TRBD1 (5 bases). Germline CDR1 reads SGHDT; CDR2 reads YYEEEE. Trimming removed 4 bases at V and 8 bases at J, with 16 bases between. The CDR3 totals 15 residues. CDR3 in amino acids: CASSLGPAGDSPLHF. The CDR3 DNA sequence: TGTGCCAGCAGCCTGGGGCCCGCCGGGGATTCACCCCTCCACTTT.

The chain is built from TRBV27 and TRBJ1-3; 8 nucleotides agree with TRBD1. In germline, CDR1 is MNHEY, CDR2 SMNVEV (reference sequence). J gave up 4 bases and V 6 bases, and 8 bases lay outside the gene matches. This CDR3 is 15 amino acids long. The CDR3 bases are TGTGCCAGCAGCCCTCAGGGGGCGCCAGGAAACACCATATATTTT. This sequence encodes CASSPQGAPGNTIYF.

The chain has TRBV10-3 and TRBJ1-6; D is undetermined. V lost 0 bases and J lost 0, with 12 bases in between. The CDR3 is 18 residues long. In germline, CDR1 is ENHRY, CDR2 SYGVKD. In nucleotides, the CDR3 is TGTGCCATCAGTGAGTCGGAAGGACGGAGCTCCTATAATTCACCCCTCCACTTT. It encodes CAISESEGRSSYNSPLHF.

This clone appeared a few times. The chain joins TRBV7-9 to TRBJ2-5, with a weak D call TRBD2 (5 bases). This CDR3 is built from 15 residues. Trimming pared 2 bases from V and 1 base from J, leaving 11 bases between. Germline V gene lookup returns CDR1 SEHNR and CDR2 FQNEAQ (reference sequence). CDR3 region: CASSLREGGQETQYF. The CDR3 DNA is TGTGCCAGCAGCTTACGTGAGGGTGGCCAAGAGACCCAGTACTTC.

Here the CDR3 reads CASSSGLLTTYEQYF. CDR3 DNA: TGTGCCAGCAGCTCGGGACTCCTCACCACCTACGAGCAGTACTTC. The gene calls are TRBV5-4 and TRBJ2-7; TRBD2 is a possible D gene (6 bases). CDR1 and CDR2 (germline): SGHNT, YYREEE (reference sequence). The CDR3 totals 15 residues. Trimming took 3 bases from V and 2 from J, leaving 15 bases between them.

The sample holds a few counts of this clone. This chain connects TRBV27 to TRBJ2-5; no clear D gene. The CDR3 has 14 residues. V was shortened by 8 bases and J by 1 base, with 14 bases between the two germline ends. Germline lookup yields CDR1 MNHEY and CDR2 SMNVEV (reference sequence). The CDR3 sequence is CASALLGLQETQYF. The CDR3 coding sequence is TGTGCCAGCGCTCTACTCGGGCTCCAAGAGACCCAGTACTTC.

This clone has a handful of counts. The chain recombines TRBV5-4 with TRBJ2-7; 8 bases line up with TRBD1. Germline lookup yields CDR1 SGHNT and CDR2 YYREEE (reference sequence). Trimming took 2 bases from V and 3 from J; bases not matched to a gene: 10. This CDR3 has 16 amino acids. Here the CDR3 DNA reads TGTGCCAGCAGCTTCATGACAGGGGACCTACTCTACGAGCAGTACTTC. As protein: CASSFMTGDLLYEQYF.

This rearrangement joins TRBV7-9 to TRBJ1-1; no clear D gene. The CDR3 has 11 residues. The germline V gene encodes CDR1 SEHNR and CDR2 FQNEAQ (reference sequence). The V end lost 6 bases, the J end lost 7 bases, and 9 bases lay between the germline ends. Written as DNA, the CDR3 is TGTGCCAGCAGTACAGTGGGTGAAGCTTTCTTT. This encodes CASSTVGEAFF.